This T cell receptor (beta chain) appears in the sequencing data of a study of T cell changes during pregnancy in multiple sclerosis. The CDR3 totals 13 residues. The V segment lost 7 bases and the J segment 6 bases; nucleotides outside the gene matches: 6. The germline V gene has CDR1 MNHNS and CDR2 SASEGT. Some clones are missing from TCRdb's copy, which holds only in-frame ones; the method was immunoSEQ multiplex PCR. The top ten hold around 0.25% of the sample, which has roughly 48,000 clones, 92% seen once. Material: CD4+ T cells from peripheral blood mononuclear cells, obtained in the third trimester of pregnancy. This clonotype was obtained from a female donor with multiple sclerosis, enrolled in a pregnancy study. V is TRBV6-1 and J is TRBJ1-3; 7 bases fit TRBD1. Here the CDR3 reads CASTEGQTNTIYF. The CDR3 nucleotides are TGTGCCAGCACTGAGGGACAGACAAACACCATATATTTT.